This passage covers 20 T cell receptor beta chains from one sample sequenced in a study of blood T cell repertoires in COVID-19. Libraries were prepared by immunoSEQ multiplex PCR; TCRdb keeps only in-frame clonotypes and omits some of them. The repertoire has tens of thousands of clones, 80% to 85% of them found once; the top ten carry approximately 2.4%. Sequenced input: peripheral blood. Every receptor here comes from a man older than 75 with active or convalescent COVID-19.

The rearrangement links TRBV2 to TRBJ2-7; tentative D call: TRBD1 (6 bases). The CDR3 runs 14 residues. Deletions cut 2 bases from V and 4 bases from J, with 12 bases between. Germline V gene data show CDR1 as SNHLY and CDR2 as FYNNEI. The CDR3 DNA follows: TGTGCCAGCAGTGAATTGGAGAGGGGGTACGAGCAGTACTTC. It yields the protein CASSELERGYEQYF.

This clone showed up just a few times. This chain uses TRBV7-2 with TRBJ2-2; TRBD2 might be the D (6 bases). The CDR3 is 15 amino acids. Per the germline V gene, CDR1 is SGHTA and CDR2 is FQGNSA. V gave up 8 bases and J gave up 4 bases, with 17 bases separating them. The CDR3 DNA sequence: TGTGCCAGCCGAAACTCCCGGGGGATCACCGGGGAGCTGTTTTTT. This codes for CASRNSRGITGELFF.

For the CDR3, the DNA is TGTGCCAGCAGTTACTCGAGGGGGGGACAGCCCCAGCATTTT. Its protein is CASSYSRGGQPQHF. This rearrangement joins TRBV6-5 to TRBJ1-5; a possible D gene is TRBD1 (6 bases). Germline V gene sequence: CDR1 MNHEY, CDR2 SVGAGI. The CDR3 has 14 residues. Trimming stripped 0 bases from V and 7 bases from J, with 10 bases between.

The CDR3: CASSLGTAGGNTIYF. CDR3 DNA: TGTGCCAGCAGCTTAGGGACAGCGGGAGGAAACACCATATATTTT. The chain combines TRBV7-9 with TRBJ1-3, with a weak D call TRBD1 (6 bases). Germline V gives CDR1 SEHNR, CDR2 FQNEAQ (reference sequence). This CDR3 comprises 15 residues. V shed 1 base and J shed 4 bases, with 11 bases lying between them.

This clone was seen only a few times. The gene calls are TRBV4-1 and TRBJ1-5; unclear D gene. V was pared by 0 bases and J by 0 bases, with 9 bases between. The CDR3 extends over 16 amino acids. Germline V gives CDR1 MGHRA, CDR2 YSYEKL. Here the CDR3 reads CASSQEAGYSNQPQHF. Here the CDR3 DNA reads TGCGCCAGCAGCCAAGAGGCTGGTTATAGCAATCAGCCCCAGCATTTT.

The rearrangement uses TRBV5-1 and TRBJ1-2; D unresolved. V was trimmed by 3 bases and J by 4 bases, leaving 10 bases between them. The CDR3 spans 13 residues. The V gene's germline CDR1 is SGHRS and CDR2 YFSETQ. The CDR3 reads CASSSGLGYGYTF. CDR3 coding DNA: TGCGCCAGCAGCTCAGGCCTCGGCTATGGCTACACCTTC.

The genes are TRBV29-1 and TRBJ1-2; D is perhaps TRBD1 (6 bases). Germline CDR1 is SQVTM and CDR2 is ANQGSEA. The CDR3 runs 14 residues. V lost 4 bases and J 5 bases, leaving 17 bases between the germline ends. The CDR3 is CSVAQGISIYGYTF. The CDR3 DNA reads TGCAGCGTTGCCCAGGGGATCTCTATTTATGGCTACACCTTC.

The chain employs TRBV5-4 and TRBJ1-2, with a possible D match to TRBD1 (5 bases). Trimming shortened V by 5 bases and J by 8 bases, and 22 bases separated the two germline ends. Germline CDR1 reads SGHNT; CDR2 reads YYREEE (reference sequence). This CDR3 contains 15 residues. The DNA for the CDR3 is TGTGCCAGCAGTCTAGACAGAATGTTTATGGGAGGCTACACCTTC. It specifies CASSLDRMFMGGYTF.

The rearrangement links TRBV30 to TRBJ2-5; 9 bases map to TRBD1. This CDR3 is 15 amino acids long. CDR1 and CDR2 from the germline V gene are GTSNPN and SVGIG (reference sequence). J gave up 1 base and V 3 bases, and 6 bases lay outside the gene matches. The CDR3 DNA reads TGTGCCTGGAGATCCGGGACAGGGCTCCAAGAGACCCAGTACTTC. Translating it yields CAWRSGTGLQETQYF.

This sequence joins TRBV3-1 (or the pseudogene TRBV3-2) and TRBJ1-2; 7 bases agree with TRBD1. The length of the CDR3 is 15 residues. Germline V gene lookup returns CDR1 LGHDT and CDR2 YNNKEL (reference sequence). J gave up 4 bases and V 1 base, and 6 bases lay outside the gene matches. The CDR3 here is CASSQAQGEGYGYTF. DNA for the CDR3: TGTGCCAGCAGCCAAGCTCAGGGGGAAGGCTATGGCTACACCTTC.

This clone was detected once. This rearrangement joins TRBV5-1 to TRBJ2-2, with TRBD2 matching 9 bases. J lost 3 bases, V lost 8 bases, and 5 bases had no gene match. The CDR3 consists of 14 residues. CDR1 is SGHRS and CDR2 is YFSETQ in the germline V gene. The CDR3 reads CASRLAEDTGELFF. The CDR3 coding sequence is TGCGCCAGTCGACTAGCGGAAGACACCGGGGAGCTGTTTTTT.

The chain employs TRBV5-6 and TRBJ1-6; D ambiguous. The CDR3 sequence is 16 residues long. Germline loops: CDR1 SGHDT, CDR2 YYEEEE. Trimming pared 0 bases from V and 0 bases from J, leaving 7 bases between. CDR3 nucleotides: TGTGCCAGCAGCTTGGACGGTAGCTCCTATAATTCACCCCTCCACTTT. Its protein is CASSLDGSSYNSPLHF. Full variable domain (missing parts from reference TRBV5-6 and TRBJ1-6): DAGVTQSPTHLIKTRGQQVTLRCSPKSGHDTVSWYQQALGQGPQFIFQYYEEEERQRGNFPDRFSGHQFPNYSSELNVNALLLGDSALYLCASSLDGSSYNSPLHFGNGTRLTVT.

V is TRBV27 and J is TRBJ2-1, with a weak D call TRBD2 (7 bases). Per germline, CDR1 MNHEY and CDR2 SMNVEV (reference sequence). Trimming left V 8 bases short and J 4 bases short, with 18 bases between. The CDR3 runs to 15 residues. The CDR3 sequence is CASSGEGRGYNEQFF. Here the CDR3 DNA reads TGTGCCAGCTCAGGGGAGGGGCGAGGATACAATGAGCAGTTCTTC.

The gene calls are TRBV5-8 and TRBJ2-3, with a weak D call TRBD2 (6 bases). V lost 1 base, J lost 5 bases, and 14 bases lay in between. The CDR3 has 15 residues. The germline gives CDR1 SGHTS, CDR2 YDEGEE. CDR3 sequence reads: CASSLNGGGIDTQYF. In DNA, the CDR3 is TGTGCCAGCAGCTTGAACGGGGGAGGCATAGATACGCAGTATTTT.

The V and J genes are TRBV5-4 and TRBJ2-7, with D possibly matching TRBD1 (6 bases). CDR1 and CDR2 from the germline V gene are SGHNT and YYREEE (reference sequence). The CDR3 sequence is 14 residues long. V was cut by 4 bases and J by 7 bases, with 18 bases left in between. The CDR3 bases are TGTGCCAGCAGCACCGGGACATCGGCTGGGGAGCAGTACTTC. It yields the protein CASSTGTSAGEQYF. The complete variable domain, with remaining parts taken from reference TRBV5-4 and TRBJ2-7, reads ETGVTQSPTHLIKTRGQQVTLRCSSQSGHNTVSWYQQALGQGPQFIFQYYREEENGRGNFPPRFSGLQFPNYSSELNVNALELDDSALYLCASSTGTSAGEQYFGPGTRLTVT.

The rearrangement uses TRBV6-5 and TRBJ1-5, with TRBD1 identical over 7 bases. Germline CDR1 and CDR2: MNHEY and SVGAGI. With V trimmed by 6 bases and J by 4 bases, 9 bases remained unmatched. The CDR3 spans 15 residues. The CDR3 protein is CASSVTGALNQPQHF. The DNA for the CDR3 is TGTGCCAGCAGCGTTACAGGGGCGCTAAATCAGCCCCAGCATTTT.

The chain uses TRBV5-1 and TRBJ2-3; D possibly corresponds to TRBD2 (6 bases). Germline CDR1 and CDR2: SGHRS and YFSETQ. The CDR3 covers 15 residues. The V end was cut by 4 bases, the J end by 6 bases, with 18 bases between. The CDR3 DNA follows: TGCGCCAGCAGCGCGGGGACGGAGCGGTGGGATACGCAGTATTTT. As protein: CASSAGTERWDTQYF. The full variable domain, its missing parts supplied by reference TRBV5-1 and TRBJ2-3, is KAGVTQTPRYLIKTRGQQVTLSCSPISGHRSVSWYQQTPGQGLQFLFEYFSETQRNKGNFPGRFSGRQFSNSRSEMNVSTLELGDSALYLCASSAGTERWDTQYFGPGTRLTVL.

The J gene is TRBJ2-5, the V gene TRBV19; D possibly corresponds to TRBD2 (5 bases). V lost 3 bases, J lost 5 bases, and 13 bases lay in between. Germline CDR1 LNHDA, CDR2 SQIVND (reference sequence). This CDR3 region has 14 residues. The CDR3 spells CASSMGRGSETQYF. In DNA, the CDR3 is TGTGCCAGTAGTATGGGTCGGGGATCGGAGACCCAGTACTTC.

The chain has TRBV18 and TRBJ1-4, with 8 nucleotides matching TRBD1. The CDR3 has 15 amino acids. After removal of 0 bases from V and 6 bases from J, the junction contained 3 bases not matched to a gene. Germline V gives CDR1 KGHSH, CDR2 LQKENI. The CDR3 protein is CASSPPNRGYEKLFF. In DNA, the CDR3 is TGTGCCAGCTCACCACCGAACAGGGGGTATGAAAAACTGTTTTTT.

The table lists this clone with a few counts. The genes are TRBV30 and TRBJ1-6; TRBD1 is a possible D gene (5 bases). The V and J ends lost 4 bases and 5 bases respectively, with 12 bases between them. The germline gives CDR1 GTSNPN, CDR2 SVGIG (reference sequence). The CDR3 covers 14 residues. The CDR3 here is CAWKEGGDNSPLHF. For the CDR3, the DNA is TGTGCCTGGAAAGAGGGAGGGGATAATTCACCCCTCCACTTT. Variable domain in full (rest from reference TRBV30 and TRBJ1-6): SQTIHQWPATLVQPVGSPLSLECTVEGTSNPNLYWYRQAAGRGLQLLFYSVGIGQISSEVPQNLSASRPQDRQFILSSKKLLLSDSGFYLCAWKEGGDNSPLHFGNGTRLTVT.